What follows are 3 T cell receptor beta chains derived from one specimen sequenced in a study of blood T cell repertoires in COVID-19. Data came from immunoSEQ multiplex PCR; TCRdb stores just in-frame clones and leaves some out. The sample contains hundreds of thousands of clones, just over 85% of which appear only once. Sequenced material: PBMCs or T cells enriched from blood (not recorded which). These receptors originate from a young man who had recovered from COVID-19.

This clone was seen a handful of times. The chain employs TRBV7-2 and TRBJ2-7, with 7 bases fitting TRBD2. The germline V gene encodes CDR1 SGHTA and CDR2 FQGNSA. V lost 3 bases to trimming and J lost 3 bases; unmatched junction nucleotides: 8. This CDR3 spans 15 amino acids. CDR3 protein: CASSLYRGDHYEQYF. CDR3 bases: TGTGCCAGCAGCTTGTACCGGGGGGACCACTACGAGCAGTACTTC.

The V and J genes are TRBV7-6 and TRBJ2-1; 7 nucleotides agree with TRBD1. V trimming: 5 bases; J trimming: 0 bases; junction bases outside the gene matches: 7. Germline loops: CDR1 SGHVS, CDR2 FNYEAQ. The CDR3 runs 16 residues. The CDR3 spells CASSAGGQSSYNEQFF. DNA of the CDR3: TGTGCCAGCAGCGCAGGGGGACAGAGCTCCTACAATGAGCAGTTCTTC.

The chain combines TRBV3-1 (or the pseudogene TRBV3-2) with TRBJ2-7, with TRBD2 as a possible D gene (7 bases). V was shortened by 6 bases and J by 9 bases, with 18 bases between the two germline ends. This CDR3 is built from 13 residues. In germline, CDR1 is LGHDT, CDR2 YNNKEL (reference sequence). The CDR3 DNA sequence: TGTGCCAGCAGGTCGGGGGGCGGAGGGGTGCAGTACTTC. It yields the protein CASRSGGGGVQYF.